The TCR beta chain under discussion was sequenced for a study of control samples from healthy donors and cancer patients. Only in-frame clones appear in the TCRdb table, and some are missing; sequencing was by immunoSEQ multiplex PCR. Of roughly 95,000 clones in the sample, about nine tenths were seen once. Germline CDR1 and CDR2: SGDLS and YYNGEE. CDR3 length: 14 residues. V shed 4 bases and J shed 10 bases, with 20 bases lying between them. J is TRBJ1-1 and V is TRBV9; possibly TRBD1 for D (5 bases). The source material was blood. This clonotype originated in a woman aged 25 to 39 in good health. The CDR3 here is CASSTLSGTPVAFF. The CDR3 nucleotides are TGTGCCAGCAGCACCCTCAGTGGGACCCCGGTAGCTTTCTTT.